Sequencing of this T cell receptor beta chain was carried out in a study of cytomegalovirus exposure and HLA in healthy donors. Researchers ran the PCR with 60 Vbeta and 13 Jbeta primers. Data came from immunoSEQ multiplex PCR; TCRdb stores just in-frame clones and leaves some out. The profile shows some 130,000 clones, more than 8% of them singletons. This clone was recorded a few times. The sequenced material came from PBMCs. This clonotype was obtained from a man aged 45 to 65 in good health and CMV-seronegative.

The CDR3 DNA is TGCGCCAGCAGTGAGTTTAGCGGGGAGCAAGAGACCCAGTACTTC. It yields the protein CASSEFSGEQETQYF. V and J are TRBV10-2 and TRBJ2-5, with 8 bases matching TRBD2. The junction had 3 bases not matched to a gene; V was cut back by 1 base and J by 2 bases. In germline, CDR1 is WSHSY, CDR2 SAAADI. The CDR3 covers 15 residues.